The 7 T cell receptor beta chains below were found in one sample sequenced in a study of tumor-infiltrating T cells and Merkel cell polyomavirus. As for the study in general: The T cells studied were CD8+ and recognized the Merkel cell polyomavirus KLL epitope.

The protocol was immunoSEQ multiplex PCR, while the TCRdb copy is restricted to in-frame clones and leaves out a portion. The sample consists of 3,000 or so clones, approximately 85% of them appearing once. Every patient's tumor was robustly positive for Merkel cell polyomavirus Large T antigen on immunohistochemistry. Sequencing was carried out using tumor tissue. These receptors were obtained from a man over 45 with Merkel cell carcinoma.

The chain couples TRBV7-8 to TRBJ2-3; a possible D gene is TRBD2 (6 bases). Germline V gene lookup returns CDR1 SGHVS and CDR2 FQNEAQ. The CDR3 totals 15 residues. The V gene lost 6 bases and the J gene lost 2 bases, with 15 bases spanning the gap. The CDR3: CASRGRDFFTDTQYF. For the CDR3, the DNA is TGTGCCAGCAGGGGGCGGGATTTTTTCACAGATACGCAGTATTTT.

The chain uses TRBV5-6 and TRBJ1-6; D ambiguous. The CDR3 length is 15 residues. Trimming removed 0 bases at V and 8 bases at J, with 12 bases between. Germline V lookup: CDR1 SGHDT, CDR2 YYEEEE. This chain's CDR3 is CASSLGQDRDSPLHF. Here the CDR3 DNA reads TGTGCCAGCAGCTTGGGGCAGGATCGCGATTCACCCCTCCACTTT.

This chain connects TRBV7-2 to TRBJ2-2; the D is unclear. V was clipped by 5 bases and J by 7 bases, with 11 bases between them. The germline CDR1 and CDR2 sequences are SGHTA and FQGNSA. CDR3 length: 13 amino acids. The CDR3 bases are TGTGCCAGCAGCCTCACTTCCTACGGGGAGCTGTTTTTT. Its protein is CASSLTSYGELFF.

The chain combines TRBV4-2 with TRBJ2-3; the D gene is possibly TRBD2 (6 bases). CDR1 and CDR2 (germline): LGHNA, YNFKEQ. The V end lost 0 bases, the J end lost 6 bases, and 13 bases lay between the germline ends. This CDR3 is 15 amino acids long. The CDR3, as DNA: TGTGCCAGCAGCCAAGACAGCCACCGGGGGGATACGCAGTATTTT. This sequence encodes CASSQDSHRGDTQYF.

This rearrangement joins TRBV4-2 to TRBJ1-3; maybe TRBD1 (5 bases). The germline V and J ends were trimmed by 0 bases and 3 bases, with 12 bases remaining between them. Germline CDR1 and CDR2: LGHNA and YNFKEQ. This CDR3 is 16 amino acids long. CDR3 region: CASSQDVRVGGNTIYF. CDR3 DNA sequence: TGTGCCAGCAGCCAAGATGTCAGGGTTGGTGGAAACACCATATATTTT.

The rearrangement joins TRBV30 to TRBJ1-3; D is uncertain. CDR3 length: 12 amino acids. Trimming removed 4 bases at V and 3 bases at J, with 7 bases between. Germline CDR1 and CDR2: GTSNPN and SVGIG (reference sequence). This CDR3 is CAWKDFGNTIYF. CDR3 sequence (DNA): TGTGCCTGGAAGGACTTTGGAAACACCATATATTTT. The variable domain in full, with the rest retrieved from reference TRBV30 and TRBJ1-3, is SQTIHQWPATLVQPVGSPLSLECTVEGTSNPNLYWYRQAAGRGLQLLFYSVGIGQISSEVPQNLSASRPQDRQFILSSKKLLLSDSGFYLCAWKDFGNTIYFGEGSWLTVV.

This chain links TRBV13 with TRBJ2-1; maybe TRBD1 (5 bases). Germline CDR1 PRHDT, CDR2 FYEKMQ (reference sequence). V gave up 5 bases and J gave up 5 bases, with 16 bases separating them. The CDR3 has 15 amino acids. CDR3 residues: CASSAQGVENNEQFF. For the CDR3, the DNA is TGTGCCAGCAGCGCCCAGGGTGTCGAGAACAATGAGCAGTTCTTC.